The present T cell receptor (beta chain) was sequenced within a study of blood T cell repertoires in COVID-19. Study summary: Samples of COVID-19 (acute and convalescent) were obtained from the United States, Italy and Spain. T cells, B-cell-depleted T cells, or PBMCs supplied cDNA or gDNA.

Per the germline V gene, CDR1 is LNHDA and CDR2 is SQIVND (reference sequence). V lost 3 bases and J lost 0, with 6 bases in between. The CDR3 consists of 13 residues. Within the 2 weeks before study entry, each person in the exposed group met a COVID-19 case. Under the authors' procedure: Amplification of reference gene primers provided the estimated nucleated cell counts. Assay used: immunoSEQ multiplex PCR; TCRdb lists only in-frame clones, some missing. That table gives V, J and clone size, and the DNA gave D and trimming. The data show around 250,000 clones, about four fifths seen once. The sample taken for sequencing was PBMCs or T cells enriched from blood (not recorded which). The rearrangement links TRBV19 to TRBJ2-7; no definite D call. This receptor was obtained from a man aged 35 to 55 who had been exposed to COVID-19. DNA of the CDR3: TGTGCCAGTAGTATCCGGGTCTCCTACGAGCAGTACTTC. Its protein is CASSIRVSYEQYF.